This T cell receptor (beta chain) was found in a study of OX40 agonist ivuxolimab in advanced cancers. Study as a whole: Patients were treated with intravenous ivuxolimab, dosed at 0.01 to 10 mg/kg and infused every 2 weeks. Participants could have had prior anti-PD-1, anti-PD-L1 or anti-CTLA-4 therapy, and 40% had some. Three patients got partial responses; one had hepatocellular carcinoma and two had cutaneous melanoma.

CDR1 LNHDA and CDR2 SQIVND come from the germline V gene (reference sequence). The CDR3 runs 14 residues. The ends lost 6 bases at V and 2 bases at J; junction bases unmatched: 4. Using immunoSEQ multiplex PCR, the repertoire was profiled, and TCRdb retains in-frame clones only, with some absent. The profile shows roughly 92,000 clones, almost 90% of them singletons. The material was CD4+ or CD8+ T cells sorted from blood, obtained in a trial of the OX40 agonist ivuxolimab. The clonotype was recovered from an adult with an advanced solid tumor such as melanoma, head and neck, liver or kidney cancer. The chain carries TRBV19 and TRBJ2-1; TRBD1 matches 7 bases. CDR3 loop: CASRGQPTYNEQFF. CDR3 nucleotides: TGTGCCAGTAGGGGACAGCCGACCTACAATGAGCAGTTCTTC.